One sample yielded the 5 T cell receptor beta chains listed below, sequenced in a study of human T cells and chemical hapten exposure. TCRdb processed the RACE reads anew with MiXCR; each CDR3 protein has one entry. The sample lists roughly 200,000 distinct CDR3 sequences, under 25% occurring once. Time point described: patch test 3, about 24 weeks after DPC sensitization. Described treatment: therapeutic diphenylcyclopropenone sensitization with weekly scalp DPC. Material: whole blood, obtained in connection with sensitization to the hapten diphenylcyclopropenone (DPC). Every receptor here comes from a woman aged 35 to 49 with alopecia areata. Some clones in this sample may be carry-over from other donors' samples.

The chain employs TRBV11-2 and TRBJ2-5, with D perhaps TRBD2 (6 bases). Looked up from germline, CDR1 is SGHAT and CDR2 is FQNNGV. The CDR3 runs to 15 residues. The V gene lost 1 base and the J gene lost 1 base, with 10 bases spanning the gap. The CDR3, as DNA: TGTGCCAGCAGCTTAGGTAGCGGCCTCCAAGAGACCCAGTACTTC. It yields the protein CASSLGSGLQETQYF.

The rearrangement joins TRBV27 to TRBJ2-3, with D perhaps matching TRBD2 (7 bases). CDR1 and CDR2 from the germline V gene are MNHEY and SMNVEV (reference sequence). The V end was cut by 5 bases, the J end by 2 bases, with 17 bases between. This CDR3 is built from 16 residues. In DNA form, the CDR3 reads TGTGCCAGCAGTACACGACTACGGGGGGCCACAGATACGCAGTATTTT. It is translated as CASSTRLRGATDTQYF.

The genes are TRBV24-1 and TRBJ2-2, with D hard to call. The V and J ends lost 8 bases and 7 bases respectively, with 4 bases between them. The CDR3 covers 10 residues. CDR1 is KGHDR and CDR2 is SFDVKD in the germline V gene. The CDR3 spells CATIFGELFF. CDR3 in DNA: TGTGCCACCATCTTCGGGGAGCTGTTTTTT.

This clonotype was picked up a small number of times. CDR3 DNA: TGTGCCAGCTCCCCGGCCGGGACAGGGGGCAACGAGCAGTACTTC. It specifies CASSPAGTGGNEQYF. This chain links TRBV18 with TRBJ2-7; 12 nucleotides agree with TRBD1. Germline trimming cut 6 bases from V and 5 bases from J; bases unmatched to any gene: 8. The CDR3 has 15 residues. Germline-derived CDR1 and CDR2 are KGHSH and LQKENI.

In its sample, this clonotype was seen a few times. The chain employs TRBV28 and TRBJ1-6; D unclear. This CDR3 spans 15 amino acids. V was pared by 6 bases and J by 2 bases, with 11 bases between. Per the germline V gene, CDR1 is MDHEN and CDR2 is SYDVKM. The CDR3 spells CASRSPVTYNSPLHF. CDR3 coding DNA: TGTGCCAGCAGATCTCCAGTAACCTATAATTCACCCCTCCACTTT. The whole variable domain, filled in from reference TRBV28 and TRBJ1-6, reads DVKVTQSSRYLVKRTGEKVFLECVQDMDHENMFWYRQDPGLGLRLIYFSYDVKMKEKGDIPEGYSVSREKKERFSLILESASTNQTSMYLCASRSPVTYNSPLHFGNGTRLTVT.